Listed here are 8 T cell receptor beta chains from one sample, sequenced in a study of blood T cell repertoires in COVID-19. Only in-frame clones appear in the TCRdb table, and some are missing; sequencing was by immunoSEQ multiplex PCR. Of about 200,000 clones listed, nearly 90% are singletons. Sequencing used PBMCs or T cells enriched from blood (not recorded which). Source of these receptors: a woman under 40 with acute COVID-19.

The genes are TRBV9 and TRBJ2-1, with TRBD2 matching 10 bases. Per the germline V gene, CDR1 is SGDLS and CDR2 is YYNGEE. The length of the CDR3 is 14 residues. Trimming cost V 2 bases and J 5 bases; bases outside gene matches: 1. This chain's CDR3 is CASSVTSGHNEQFF. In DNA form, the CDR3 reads TGTGCCAGCAGCGTGACTAGCGGGCACAATGAGCAGTTCTTC. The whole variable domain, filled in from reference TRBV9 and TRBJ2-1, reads DSGVTQTPKHLITATGQRVTLRCSPRSGDLSVYWYQQSLDQGLQFLIQYYNGEERAKGNILERFSAQQFPDLHSELNLSSLELGDSALYFCASSVTSGHNEQFFGPGTRLTVL.

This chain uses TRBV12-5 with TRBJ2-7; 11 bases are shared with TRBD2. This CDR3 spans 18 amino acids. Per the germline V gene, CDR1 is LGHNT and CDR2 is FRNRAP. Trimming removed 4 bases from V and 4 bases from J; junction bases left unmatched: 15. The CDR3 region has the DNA TGTGCTAGTGGTTCGATATCATCTAGACTAGCGGGGACATACGAGCAGTACTTC. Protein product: CASGSISSRLAGTYEQYF.

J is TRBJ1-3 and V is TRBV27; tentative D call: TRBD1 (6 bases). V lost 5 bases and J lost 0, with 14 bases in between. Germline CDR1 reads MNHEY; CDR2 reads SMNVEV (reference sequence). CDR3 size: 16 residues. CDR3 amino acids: CASSPQGRLSGNTIYF. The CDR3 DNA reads TGTGCCAGCAGTCCACAGGGACGGCTCTCTGGAAACACCATATATTTT.

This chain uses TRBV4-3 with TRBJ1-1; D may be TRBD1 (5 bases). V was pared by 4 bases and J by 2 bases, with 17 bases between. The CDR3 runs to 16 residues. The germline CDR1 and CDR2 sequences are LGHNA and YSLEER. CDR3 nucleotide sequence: TGCGCCAGCAGCCCGAAAGGTACCAGGGTAAACACTGAAGCTTTCTTT. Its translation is CASSPKGTRVNTEAFF.

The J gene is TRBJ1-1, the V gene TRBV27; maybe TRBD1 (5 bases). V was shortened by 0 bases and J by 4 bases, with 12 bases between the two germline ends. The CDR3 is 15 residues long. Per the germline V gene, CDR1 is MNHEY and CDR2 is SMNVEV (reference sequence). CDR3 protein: CASSLSLGGGTEAFF. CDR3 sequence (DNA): TGTGCCAGCAGTTTATCGCTGGGGGGGGGCACTGAAGCTTTCTTT.

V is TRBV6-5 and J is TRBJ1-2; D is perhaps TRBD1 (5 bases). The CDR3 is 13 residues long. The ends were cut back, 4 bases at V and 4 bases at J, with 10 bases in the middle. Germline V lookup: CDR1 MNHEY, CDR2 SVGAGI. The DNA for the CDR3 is TGTGCCAGCAGTTCGACAGTCGCCTATGGCTACACCTTC. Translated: CASSSTVAYGYTF.

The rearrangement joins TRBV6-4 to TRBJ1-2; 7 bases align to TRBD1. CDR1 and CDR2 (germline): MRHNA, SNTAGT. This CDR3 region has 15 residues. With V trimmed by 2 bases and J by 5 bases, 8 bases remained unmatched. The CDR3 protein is CASSDRQGPSYGYTF. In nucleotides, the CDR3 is TGTGCCAGCAGTGACCGACAGGGCCCCTCATATGGCTACACCTTC.

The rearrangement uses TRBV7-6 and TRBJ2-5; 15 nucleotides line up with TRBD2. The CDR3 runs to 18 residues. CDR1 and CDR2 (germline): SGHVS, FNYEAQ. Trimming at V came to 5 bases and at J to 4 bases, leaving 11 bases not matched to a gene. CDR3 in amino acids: CASSPGLAGGGGRETQYF. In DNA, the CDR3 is TGTGCCAGCAGCCCGGGACTAGCGGGGGGCGGGGGGCGAGAGACCCAGTACTTC.